This T cell receptor (beta chain) was profiled in a study of read filtering for tumor transcriptome and immune sequencing. This clonotype was observed at least ten times. There are 16 residues in the CDR3. Germline CDR1 is MGHRA and CDR2 is YSYEKL. Losses at the gene ends were 1 base for V and 8 bases for J; bases not matched to a gene: 12. The library was built from roughly 400 ng RNA with molecular barcoded adaptors for alpha/delta and beta/gamma chains. Each CDR3 protein gets one entry after TCRdb re-called the reads with MiXCR. The sample records 65,000 or so distinct CDR3 sequences, roughly 19% being singletons.

This chain uses TRBV4-1 with TRBJ2-5; TRBD1 agrees at 8 bases. This receptor was taken from a donor aged 40 or over with multiple myeloma. The sample was a population of CD138-negative cells sorted from bone marrow. The CDR3 region has the DNA TGCGCCAGCAGCCAAGCAGGGGGCCCGTTTATCGGTACCCAGTACTTC. Protein: CASSQAGGPFIGTQYF.